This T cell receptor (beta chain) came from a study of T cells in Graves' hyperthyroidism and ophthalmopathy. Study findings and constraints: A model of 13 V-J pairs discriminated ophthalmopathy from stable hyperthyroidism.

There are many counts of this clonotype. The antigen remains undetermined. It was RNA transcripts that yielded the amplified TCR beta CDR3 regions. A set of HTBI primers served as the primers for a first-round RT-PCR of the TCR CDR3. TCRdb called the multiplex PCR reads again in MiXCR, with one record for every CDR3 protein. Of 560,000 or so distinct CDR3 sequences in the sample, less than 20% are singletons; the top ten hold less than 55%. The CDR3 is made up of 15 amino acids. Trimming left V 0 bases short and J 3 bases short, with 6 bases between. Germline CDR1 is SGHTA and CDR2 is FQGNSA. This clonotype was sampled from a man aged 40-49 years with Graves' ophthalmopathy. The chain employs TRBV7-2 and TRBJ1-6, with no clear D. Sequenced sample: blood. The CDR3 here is CASSLAANYNSPLHF. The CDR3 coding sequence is TGTGCCAGCAGCTTAGCGGCCAACTATAATTCACCCCTCCACTTT.